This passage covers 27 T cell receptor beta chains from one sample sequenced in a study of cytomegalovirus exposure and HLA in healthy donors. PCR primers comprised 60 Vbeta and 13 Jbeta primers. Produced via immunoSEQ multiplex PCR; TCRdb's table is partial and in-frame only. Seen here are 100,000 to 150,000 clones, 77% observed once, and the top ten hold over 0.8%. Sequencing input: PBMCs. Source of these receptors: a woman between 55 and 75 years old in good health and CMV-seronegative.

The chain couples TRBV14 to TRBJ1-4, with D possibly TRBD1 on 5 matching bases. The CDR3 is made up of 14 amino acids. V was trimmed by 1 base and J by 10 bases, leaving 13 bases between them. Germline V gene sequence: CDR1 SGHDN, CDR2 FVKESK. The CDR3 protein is CASSQVTGRGKLFF. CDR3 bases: TGTGCCAGCAGCCAAGTCACCGGGAGGGGAAAACTGTTTTTT. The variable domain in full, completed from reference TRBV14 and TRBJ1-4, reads EAGVTQFPSHSVIEKGQTVTLRCDPISGHDNLYWYRRVMGKEIKFLLHFVKESKQDESGMPNNRFLAERTGGTYSTLKVQPAELEDSGVYFCASSQVTGRGKLFFGSGTQLSVL.

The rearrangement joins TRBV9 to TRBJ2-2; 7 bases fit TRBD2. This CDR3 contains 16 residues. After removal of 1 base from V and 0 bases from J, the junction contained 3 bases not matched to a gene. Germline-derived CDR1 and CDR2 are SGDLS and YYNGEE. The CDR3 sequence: CASSVSAGANTGELFF. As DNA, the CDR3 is TGTGCCAGCAGCGTATCTGCGGGAGCGAACACCGGGGAGCTGTTTTTT.

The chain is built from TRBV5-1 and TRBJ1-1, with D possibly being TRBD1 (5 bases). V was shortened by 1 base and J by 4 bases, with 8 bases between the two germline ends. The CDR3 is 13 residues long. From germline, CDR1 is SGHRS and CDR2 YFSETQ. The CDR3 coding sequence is TGCGCCAGCAGCTTGCGACAGAGCACTGAAGCTTTCTTT. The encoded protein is CASSLRQSTEAFF.

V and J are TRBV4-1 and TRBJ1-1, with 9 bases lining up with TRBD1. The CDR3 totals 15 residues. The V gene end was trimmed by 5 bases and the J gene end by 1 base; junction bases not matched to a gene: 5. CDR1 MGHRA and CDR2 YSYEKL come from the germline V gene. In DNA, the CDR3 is TGCGCCAGCAGCGCCAAACAGGGGGCGAACACTGAAGCTTTCTTT. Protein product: CASSAKQGANTEAFF.

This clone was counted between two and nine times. CDR3 DNA: TGCGCCAGCAGCTTGGGCCCAGTCGAGCAGTACTTC. Translating it yields CASSLGPVEQYF. This chain connects TRBV5-1 to TRBJ2-7, with D unresolved. The V end lost 0 bases, the J end lost 6 bases, and 7 bases lay between the germline ends. CDR1 SGHRS and CDR2 YFSETQ come from the germline V gene. The CDR3 extends over 12 amino acids.

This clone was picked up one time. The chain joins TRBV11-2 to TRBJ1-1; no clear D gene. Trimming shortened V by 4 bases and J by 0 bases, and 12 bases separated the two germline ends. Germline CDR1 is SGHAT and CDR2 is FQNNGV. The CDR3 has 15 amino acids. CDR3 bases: TGTGCCAGCAGCTCACGTCTTGCGGTGAACACTGAAGCTTTCTTT. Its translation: CASSSRLAVNTEAFF.

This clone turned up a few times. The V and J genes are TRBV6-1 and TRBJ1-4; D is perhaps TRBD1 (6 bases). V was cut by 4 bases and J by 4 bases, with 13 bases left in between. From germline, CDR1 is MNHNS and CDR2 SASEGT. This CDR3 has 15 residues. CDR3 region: CASSAAAGDNEKLFF. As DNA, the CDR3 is TGTGCCAGCAGTGCGGCGGCAGGGGATAATGAAAAACTGTTTTTT.

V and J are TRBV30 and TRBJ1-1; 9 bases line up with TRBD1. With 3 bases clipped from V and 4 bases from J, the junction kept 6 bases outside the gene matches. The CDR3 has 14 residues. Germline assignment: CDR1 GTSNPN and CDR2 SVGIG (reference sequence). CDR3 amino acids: CAWSKGQGGTEAFF. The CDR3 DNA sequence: TGTGCCTGGAGCAAGGGACAGGGAGGCACTGAAGCTTTCTTT.

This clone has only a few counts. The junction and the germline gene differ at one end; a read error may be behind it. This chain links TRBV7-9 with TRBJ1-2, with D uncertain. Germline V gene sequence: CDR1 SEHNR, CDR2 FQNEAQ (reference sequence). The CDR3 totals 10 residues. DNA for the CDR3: TGTTCCAGCAGCTTAACAGGCTACACCTTC. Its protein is CSSSLTGYTF.

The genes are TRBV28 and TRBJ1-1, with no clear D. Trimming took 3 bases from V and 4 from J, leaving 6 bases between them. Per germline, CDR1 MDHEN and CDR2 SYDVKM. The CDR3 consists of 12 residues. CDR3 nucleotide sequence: TGTGCCAGCAGTTTCCTACGCACTGAAGCTTTCTTT. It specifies CASSFLRTEAFF. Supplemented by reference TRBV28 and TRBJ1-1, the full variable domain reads DVKVTQSSRYLVKRTGEKVFLECVQDMDHENMFWYRQDPGLGLRLIYFSYDVKMKEKGDIPEGYSVSREKKERFSLILESASTNQTSMYLCASSFLRTEAFFGQGTRLTVV.

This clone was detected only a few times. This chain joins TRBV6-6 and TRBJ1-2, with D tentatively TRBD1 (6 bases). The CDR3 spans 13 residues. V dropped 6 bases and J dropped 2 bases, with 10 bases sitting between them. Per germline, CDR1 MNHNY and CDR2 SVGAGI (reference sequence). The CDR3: CASSPGQNYGYTF. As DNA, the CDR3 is TGTGCCAGCAGCCCAGGACAGAACTATGGCTACACCTTC.

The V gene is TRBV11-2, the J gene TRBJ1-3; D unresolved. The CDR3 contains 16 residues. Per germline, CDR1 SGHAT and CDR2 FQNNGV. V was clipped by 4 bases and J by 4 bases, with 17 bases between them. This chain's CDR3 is CASSWPPRGTGNTIYF. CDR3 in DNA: TGTGCCAGCAGCTGGCCCCCGCGGGGAACGGGAAACACCATATATTTT.

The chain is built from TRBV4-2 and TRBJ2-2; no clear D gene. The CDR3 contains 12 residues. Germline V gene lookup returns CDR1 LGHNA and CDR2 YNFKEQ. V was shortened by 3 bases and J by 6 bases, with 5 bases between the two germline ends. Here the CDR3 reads CASSHGPGELFF. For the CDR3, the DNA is TGTGCCAGCAGCCATGGCCCCGGGGAGCTGTTTTTT.

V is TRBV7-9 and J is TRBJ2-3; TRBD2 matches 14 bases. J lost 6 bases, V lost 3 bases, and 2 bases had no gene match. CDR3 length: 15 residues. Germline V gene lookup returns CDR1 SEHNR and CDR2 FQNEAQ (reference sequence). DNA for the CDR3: TGTGCCAGCAGCTTGGGACTAGCGGGGGTTGATACGCAGTATTTT. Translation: CASSLGLAGVDTQYF.

DNA of the CDR3: TGTGCCTCGAGGGAGGATTTTTCACCCCTCCACTTT. Translation: CASREDFSPLHF. The chain links TRBV27 to TRBJ1-6; D gene unclear. The CDR3 totals 12 residues. The germline V gene encodes CDR1 MNHEY and CDR2 SMNVEV (reference sequence). Trimming took off 11 bases at V and 9 bases at J, with 14 bases between the two ends.

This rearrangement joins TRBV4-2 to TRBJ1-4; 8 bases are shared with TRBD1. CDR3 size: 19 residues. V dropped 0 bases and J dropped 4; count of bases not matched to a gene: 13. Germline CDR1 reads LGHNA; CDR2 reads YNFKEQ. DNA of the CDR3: TGTGCCAGCAGCCAAGACAGGGGGGACACAGGGGGGGTTAATGAAAAACTGTTTTTT. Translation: CASSQDRGDTGGVNEKLFF.

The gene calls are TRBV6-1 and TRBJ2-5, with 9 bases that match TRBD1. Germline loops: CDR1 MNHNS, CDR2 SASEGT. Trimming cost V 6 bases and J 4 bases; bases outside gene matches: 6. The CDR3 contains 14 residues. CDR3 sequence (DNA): TGTGCCAGCAGGGTGGACAGGGGAGGAGAGACCCAGTACTTC. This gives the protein CASRVDRGGETQYF.

This CDR3 reads CASSLGVRGEAFF. DNA of the CDR3: TGTGCCAGCAGCTTAGGTGTCAGGGGAGAAGCTTTCTTT. The chain carries TRBV7-2 and TRBJ1-1, with a weak D call TRBD1 (6 bases). V gave up 1 base and J gave up 8 bases, with 11 bases separating them. Germline CDR1 SGHTA, CDR2 FQGNSA. CDR3 size: 13 residues.

The CDR3 region has the DNA TGCGCCAGCAGCCCCCCAGGACTAGCGGGAGCCTACGAGCAGTACTTC. It is translated as CASSPPGLAGAYEQYF. The rearrangement joins TRBV5-1 to TRBJ2-7, with 13 nucleotides matching TRBD2. Unmatched junction bases numbered 6, after V lost 4 bases and J lost 2 bases. Germline assignment: CDR1 SGHRS and CDR2 YFSETQ. The CDR3 runs 16 residues.

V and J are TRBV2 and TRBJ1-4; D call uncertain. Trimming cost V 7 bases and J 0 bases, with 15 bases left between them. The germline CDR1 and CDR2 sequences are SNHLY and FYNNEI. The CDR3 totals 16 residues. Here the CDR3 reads CASTRNPFATNEKLFF. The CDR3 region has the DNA TGTGCCAGCACCAGGAACCCCTTTGCAACTAATGAAAAACTGTTTTTT.

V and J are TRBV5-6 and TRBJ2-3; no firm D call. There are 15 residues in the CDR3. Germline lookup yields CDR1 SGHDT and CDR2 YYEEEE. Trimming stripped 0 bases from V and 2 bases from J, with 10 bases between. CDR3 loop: CASSLGRRFTDTQYF. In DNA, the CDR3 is TGTGCCAGCAGCTTGGGAAGGCGGTTCACAGATACGCAGTATTTT.

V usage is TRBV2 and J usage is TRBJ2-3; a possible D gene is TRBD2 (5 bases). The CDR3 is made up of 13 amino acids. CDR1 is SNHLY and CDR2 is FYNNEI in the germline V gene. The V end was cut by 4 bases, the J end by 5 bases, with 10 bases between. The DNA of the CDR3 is TGTGCCAGCAGTGGGCGGGTGAGAGATACGCAGTATTTT. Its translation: CASSGRVRDTQYF.

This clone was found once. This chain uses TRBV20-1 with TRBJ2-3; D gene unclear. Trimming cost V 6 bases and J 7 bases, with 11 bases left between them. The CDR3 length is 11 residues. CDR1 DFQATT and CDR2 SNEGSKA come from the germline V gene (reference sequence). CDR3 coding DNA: TGCAGTGCCCGAACTCTCTATACGCAGTATTTT. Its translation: CSARTLYTQYF.

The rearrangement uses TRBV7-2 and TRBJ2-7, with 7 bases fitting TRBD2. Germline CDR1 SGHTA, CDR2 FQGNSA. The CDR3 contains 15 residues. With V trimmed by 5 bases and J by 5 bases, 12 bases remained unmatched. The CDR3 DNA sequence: TGTGCCAGCAGCCCCCGACCGGGACTAATAAACGAGCAGTACTTC. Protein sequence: CASSPRPGLINEQYF.

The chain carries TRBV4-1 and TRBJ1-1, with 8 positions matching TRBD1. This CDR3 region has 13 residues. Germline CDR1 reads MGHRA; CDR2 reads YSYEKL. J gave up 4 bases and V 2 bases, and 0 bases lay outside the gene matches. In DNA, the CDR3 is TGCGCCAGCAGCCAACAGGGGGCCACTGAAGCTTTCTTT. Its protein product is CASSQQGATEAFF.

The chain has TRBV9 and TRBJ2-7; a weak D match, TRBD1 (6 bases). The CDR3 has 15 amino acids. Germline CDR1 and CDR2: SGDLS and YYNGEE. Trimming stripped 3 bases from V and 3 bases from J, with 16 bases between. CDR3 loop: CASSGGPGTNYEQYF. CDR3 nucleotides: TGTGCCAGCAGCGGGGGACCAGGGACAAACTACGAGCAGTACTTC.

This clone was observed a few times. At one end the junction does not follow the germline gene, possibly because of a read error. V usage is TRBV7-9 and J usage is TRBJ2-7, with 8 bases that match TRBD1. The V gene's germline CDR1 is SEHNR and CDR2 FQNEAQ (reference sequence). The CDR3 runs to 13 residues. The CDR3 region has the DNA TGTTCCAGCAGCTCGGACAGGGTCAACGAGCAGTACTTC. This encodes CSSSSDRVNEQYF.